One sample yielded the 23 T cell receptor beta chains listed below, sequenced in a study of blood T cell repertoires in COVID-19. Sequencing was performed with immunoSEQ multiplex PCR; in TCRdb, only in-frame clones are kept and a portion is missing. The data contain 90,000 or so clones, around 87% of them singletons. Sample: peripheral blood. These receptor sequences come from a human donor in a cohort sampled during active COVID-19.

This chain joins TRBV7-9 and TRBJ2-1; TRBD2 aligns across 10 bases. The junction had 13 bases not matched to a gene; V was cut back by 6 bases and J by 5 bases. CDR1 is SEHNR and CDR2 is FQNEAQ in the germline V gene (reference sequence). The CDR3 runs to 17 residues. This CDR3 is CASSGKRGGPKDNEQFF. The CDR3 nucleotides are TGTGCCAGCAGTGGGAAGCGGGGGGGCCCGAAGGACAATGAGCAGTTCTTC.

This chain links TRBV5-6 with TRBJ1-1, with a possible D match to TRBD1 (5 bases). The ends were cut back, 1 base at V and 5 bases at J, with 12 bases in the middle. The CDR3 consists of 14 residues. Germline CDR1 and CDR2: SGHDT and YYEEEE. This CDR3 reads CASSLSGRWTEAFF. As DNA, the CDR3 is TGTGCCAGCAGCTTGTCAGGGAGGTGGACTGAAGCTTTCTTT.

Only one count was recorded for this clone. This chain uses TRBV21-1 with TRBJ2-3; TRBD2 was called by the table and not checked on the DNA. TRBV21-1 constitutes a pseudogene. The CDR3 consists of 19 residues. The CDR3 reads CASSKGRTSGNPSTDTQYF. As DNA, the CDR3 is TGTGCCAGCAGCAAGGGTCGGACTAGCGGGAACCCTAGCACAGATACGCAGTATTTT.

CDR3 nucleotide sequence: TGTGCCAGCAGTTCCCCAGGGTCTTCCTACAATGAGCAGTTCTTC. This codes for CASSSPGSSYNEQFF. The rearrangement links TRBV6-5 to TRBJ2-1; the D gene is possibly TRBD1 (5 bases). Germline CDR1 reads MNHEY; CDR2 reads SVGAGI. The V and J ends lost 4 bases and 1 base respectively, with 11 bases between them. The CDR3 totals 15 residues.

The gene calls are TRBV19 and TRBJ1-1; 9 bases align to TRBD1. The V and J ends lost 7 bases and 4 bases, in that order; junction bases with no gene match: 7. This CDR3 contains 14 residues. Germline lookup yields CDR1 LNHDA and CDR2 SQIVND (reference sequence). The CDR3 coding sequence is TGTGCCAGTAACGGACAGGGGATCGGCACTGAAGCTTTCTTT. Residues: CASNGQGIGTEAFF.

This clone was detected a few times. Other nucleotide sequences from this sample produce the same CDR3. The chain couples TRBV30 to TRBJ1-5; the D gene is possibly TRBD1 (5 bases). Trimming removed 2 bases at V and 2 bases at J, with 10 bases between. Germline CDR1 reads GTSNPN; CDR2 reads SVGIG (reference sequence). The CDR3 totals 14 residues. The CDR3 reads CAWSSTGGNQPQHF. The CDR3 region has the DNA TGTGCCTGGAGTTCGACGGGGGGCAATCAGCCCCAGCATTTT.

CDR3 residues: CASMPRRNTEAFF. The CDR3 DNA follows: TGTGCCAGCATGCCTAGGAGGAACACTGAAGCTTTCTTT. V gene TRBV7-2 combines with J gene TRBJ1-1; D gene ambiguous. Trimming shortened V by 7 bases and J by 1 base, and 10 bases separated the two germline ends. Germline CDR1 SGHTA, CDR2 FQGNSA. This CDR3 is built from 13 residues.

The chain recombines TRBV5-6 with TRBJ2-5; 12 positions agree with TRBD2. The CDR3 runs 15 residues. V shed 4 bases, J shed 2 bases, and the junction held 3 bases outside the gene matches. Germline CDR1 is SGHDT and CDR2 is YYEEEE. CDR3 region: CASSPLAGGQETQYF. In DNA form, the CDR3 reads TGTGCCAGCAGCCCCCTAGCGGGGGGGCAAGAGACCCAGTACTTC.

The chain is built from TRBV7-8 and TRBJ1-3; perhaps TRBD1 as D (6 bases). The length of the CDR3 is 16 residues. Trimming stripped 1 base from V and 3 bases from J, with 13 bases between. Germline V CDR1 and CDR2: SGHVS, FQNEAQ. CDR3 protein: CASSLGAGAVGNTIYF. The CDR3, as DNA: TGTGCCAGCAGCTTAGGTGCGGGGGCAGTTGGAAACACCATATATTTT.

The V and J genes are TRBV27 and TRBJ1-2; 8 bases match TRBD1. The CDR3 runs 13 residues. Germline-derived CDR1 and CDR2 are MNHEY and SMNVEV (reference sequence). Trimming removed 8 bases from V and 8 bases from J; junction bases left unmatched: 10. The CDR3 here is CASGVRGLSGYTF. DNA for the CDR3: TGTGCCAGCGGCGTCAGGGGGCTTTCGGGCTACACCTTC.

This sequence joins TRBV19 and TRBJ1-5; tentatively, D is TRBD1 (6 bases). Germline CDR1 is LNHDA and CDR2 is SQIVND (reference sequence). This CDR3 has 15 residues. Trimming cost V 4 bases and J 1 base, with 11 bases left between them. The DNA of the CDR3 is TGTGCCAGTAGTAACAGGGAAGTAAGCAATCAGCCCCAGCATTTT. It translates to CASSNREVSNQPQHF.

The rearrangement uses TRBV7-8 and TRBJ1-2; maybe TRBD1 (6 bases). Germline V gene data show CDR1 as SGHVS and CDR2 as FQNEAQ. This CDR3 contains 15 residues. V lost 5 bases, J lost 2 bases, and 15 bases lay in between. CDR3 DNA: TGTGCCAGCAGCCCCCCCCCGGGACAAAACTATGGCTACACCTTC. Amino acid sequence: CASSPPPGQNYGYTF.

This chain links TRBV18 with TRBJ1-2; TRBD1 agrees at 8 bases. CDR1 is KGHSH, CDR2 LQKENI, per germline. This CDR3 has 15 amino acids. V shed 2 bases, J shed 4 bases, and the junction held 6 bases outside the gene matches. The chain's CDR3 is CASSPRSQGAYGYTF. Written as DNA, the CDR3 is TGTGCCAGCTCACCAAGGTCTCAGGGGGCCTATGGCTACACCTTC. Full variable domain (outside the CDR3, taken from reference TRBV18 and TRBJ1-2): NAGVMQNPRHLVRRRGQEARLRCSPMKGHSHVYWYRQLPEEGLKFMVYLQKENIIDESGMPKERFSAEFPKEGPSILRIQQVVRGDSAAYFCASSPRSQGAYGYTFGSGTRLTVV.

This rearrangement joins TRBV5-4 to TRBJ1-1; 9 positions agree with TRBD1. Germline CDR1 reads SGHNT; CDR2 reads YYREEE (reference sequence). The CDR3 loop spans 12 amino acids. V dropped 3 bases and J dropped 12; count of bases not matched to a gene: 6. CDR3 coding DNA: TGTGCCAGCAGCTGGGGACAGGGTGAGCCTTTCTTT. Translation gives CASSWGQGEPFF.

The genes are TRBV30 and TRBJ1-4, with 9 bases lining up with TRBD1. Germline CDR1 GTSNPN, CDR2 SVGIG (reference sequence). Trimming removed 2 bases from V and 7 bases from J; junction bases left unmatched: 8. The CDR3 totals 15 residues. The CDR3 spells CAWSQRDRGSEKLFF. DNA for the CDR3: TGTGCCTGGAGTCAGAGAGACAGGGGGAGTGAAAAACTGTTTTTT. Full variable domain (missing parts from reference TRBV30 and TRBJ1-4): SQTIHQWPATLVQPVGSPLSLECTVEGTSNPNLYWYRQAAGRGLQLLFYSVGIGQISSEVPQNLSASRPQDRQFILSSKKLLLSDSGFYLCAWSQRDRGSEKLFFGSGTQLSVL.

The chain joins TRBV3-1 (or the pseudogene TRBV3-2) to TRBJ1-2, with D possibly TRBD1 on 6 matching bases. Looked up from germline, CDR1 is LGHDT and CDR2 is YNNKEL (reference sequence). This CDR3 is built from 14 residues. V lost 2 bases and J lost 0, with 7 bases in between. This CDR3 reads CASSQRGTNYGYTF. In nucleotides, the CDR3 is TGTGCCAGCAGCCAAAGGGGGACTAACTATGGCTACACCTTC.

The chain recombines TRBV11-2 with TRBJ1-3, with D maybe TRBD1 (5 bases). The CDR3 sequence is 15 residues long. Germline V gene sequence: CDR1 SGHAT, CDR2 FQNNGV. Trimming took 0 bases from V and 2 from J, leaving 8 bases between them. CDR3 protein: CASSLEIGAGNTIYF. The DNA for the CDR3 is TGTGCCAGCAGCTTAGAAATAGGGGCTGGAAACACCATATATTTT. Combining the CDR3 with reference TRBV11-2 and TRBJ1-3 gives the whole variable domain EAGVAQSPRYKIIEKRQSVAFWCNPISGHATLYWYQQILGQGPKLLIQFQNNGVVDDSQLPKDRFSAERLKGVDSTLKIQPAKLEDSAVYLCASSLEIGAGNTIYFGEGSWLTVV.

The rearrangement uses TRBV10-2 and TRBJ1-4, with a weak D call TRBD1 (6 bases). The CDR3 is 16 residues long. Germline CDR1 is WSHSY and CDR2 is SAAADI. V gave up 3 bases and J gave up 7 bases, with 18 bases separating them. Written as DNA, the CDR3 is TGCGCCAGCAGTGAAGGGACAACAGGGAACGGTGAAAAACTGTTTTTT. Translation gives CASSEGTTGNGEKLFF.

The gene calls are TRBV18 and TRBJ2-5; D perhaps matches TRBD2 (5 bases). The CDR3 is made up of 15 amino acids. Between the trimmed V and J ends, which lost 1 base and 5 bases, there was a span of 14 bases. CDR1 and CDR2 (germline): KGHSH, LQKENI. Here the CDR3 reads CASSPQTGRLETQYF. The CDR3 coding sequence is TGTGCCAGCTCACCACAGACGGGGAGACTCGAGACCCAGTACTTC.

The chain couples TRBV7-3 to TRBJ2-5, with 7 bases that match TRBD1. Germline-derived CDR1 and CDR2 are SGHTA and FQGTGA. Trimming cost V 0 bases and J 1 base; bases outside gene matches: 2. The CDR3 is made up of 15 amino acids. The CDR3 region has the DNA TGTGCCAGCAGCTTAACCGGGACAGTCCAAGAGACCCAGTACTTC. Residues: CASSLTGTVQETQYF.

The chain links TRBV3-1 (or the pseudogene TRBV3-2) to TRBJ1-4; D remains ambiguous. This CDR3 contains 14 residues. Per the germline V gene, CDR1 is LGHDT and CDR2 is YNNKEL (reference sequence). With 1 base removed from V and 5 bases from J, the gap between germline ends came to 8 bases. Here the CDR3 DNA reads TGTGCCAGCAGCCAAGCGGGGAAGAATGAAAAACTGTTTTTT. The encoded protein is CASSQAGKNEKLFF.

The V call is TRBV19, the J call TRBJ2-7; 7 nucleotides agree with TRBD1. After removal of 5 bases from V and 3 bases from J, the junction contained 7 bases not matched to a gene. The CDR3 covers 14 residues. The germline gives CDR1 LNHDA, CDR2 SQIVND (reference sequence). CDR3 residues: CASSARQGVYEQYF. Here the CDR3 DNA reads TGTGCCAGTAGTGCCAGACAGGGCGTCTACGAGCAGTACTTC.

The gene calls are TRBV6-5 and TRBJ2-3; the D is unclear. Trimming left V 0 bases short and J 5 bases short, with 6 bases between. This CDR3 has 13 residues. Germline CDR1 is MNHEY and CDR2 is SVGAGI. The CDR3 DNA reads as TGTGCCAGCAGTTACTCGATCGGAGATACGCAGTATTTT. Translated: CASSYSIGDTQYF.